This T cell receptor (beta chain) emerged from a study of blood T cells in healthy people across ages. Study outcomes and limitations: Older age went with lower TCR beta diversity per million T cells, in a roughly linear way. Estimates based on one million T cells were treated as lower bounds. Long-lived donors exceeded aged donors in naive CD4+ cells and diversity.

V dropped 4 bases and J dropped 2; count of bases not matched to a gene: 6. The CDR3 sequence is 14 residues long. The germline V gene encodes CDR1 DFQATT and CDR2 SNEGSKA (reference sequence). This clonotype was observed a few times. Its matching antigen is unknown. PCR was performed a second time for roughly 7 to 12 cycles using a sample-barcoded 5' primer and a J-beta primer mix. TCRdb reanalysed the 5' RACE reads using MiXCR and keeps one entry per CDR3 protein. The sample carries hundreds of thousands of distinct CDR3 sequences, around a fifth recorded once. The chain has TRBV20-1 and TRBJ2-3; the match to TRBD1 covers 7 bases. The source is a man between 65 and 79 years old in good health. The sequenced sample consisted of blood. CDR3 in DNA: TGCAGTGCTACTGGGGACAGACCCACAGATACGCAGTATTTT. This sequence encodes CSATGDRPTDTQYF.